This T cell receptor (beta chain) was sequenced in a study of cytomegalovirus exposure and HLA in healthy donors. Overall study findings and caveats: The authors confirmed in vitro that a few CMV-associated chains were specific for CMV antigens. CMV serostatus alone was available as immune exposure information. Analysis was carried out at a later point, and it linked a missense DCLRE1C variant to TCR beta V- and J-gene trimming. As was reported, the HLA-A and HLA-B alleles of most subjects were accurately predicted from TCR beta sequences.

On this clone itself: No antigen is known for it.

The germline V and J ends were trimmed by 0 bases and 0 bases, with 9 bases remaining between them. This CDR3 has 15 amino acids. Germline V lookup: CDR1 SGDLS, CDR2 YYNGEE. PCR used 60 Vbeta primers and 13 Jbeta primers. Method: immunoSEQ multiplex PCR; TCRdb's copy keeps in-frame clones and lacks some. The table includes 150,000 to 200,000 clones, approximately 80% detected once. The TCR originated in a woman younger than 45 in good health and CMV-seropositive. Sequenced material: PBMCs. The gene calls are TRBV9 and TRBJ2-5; D is unclear. In nucleotides, the CDR3 is TGTGCCAGCAGCGTAGACTCGGAGAACCAAGAGACCCAGTACTTC. This gives the protein CASSVDSENQETQYF.